The 2 T cell receptor beta chains listed next were all sequenced from one sample in a study of monozygotic twins with inflammatory bowel disease. TCRdb reprocessed the 5' RACE reads and reports one entry per CDR3 protein, with no DNA. The table lists about 300,000 distinct CDR3 sequences, with 5.6% in the top ten. Sequencing input: blood. Every receptor here comes from a human donor with ulcerative colitis or Crohn's disease, or a healthy co-twin of an affected twin (not recorded which).

This sequence joins TRBV10-3 and TRBJ2-3; with no DNA, the TCRdb D assignment of TRBD1 cannot be verified. CDR1 ENHRY and CDR2 SYGVKD come from the germline V gene. The length of the CDR3 is 17 residues. The CDR3 sequence: CAISESPGQDFTDTQYF.

The chain recombines TRBV6-2 or TRBV6-3 with TRBJ1-1; TCRdb picks TRBD1, but there is no DNA to check that call. This CDR3 spans 15 amino acids. Looked up from germline, CDR1 is MNHEY and CDR2 is SVGEGT. CDR3 amino acids: CASRARTAMNTEAFF.